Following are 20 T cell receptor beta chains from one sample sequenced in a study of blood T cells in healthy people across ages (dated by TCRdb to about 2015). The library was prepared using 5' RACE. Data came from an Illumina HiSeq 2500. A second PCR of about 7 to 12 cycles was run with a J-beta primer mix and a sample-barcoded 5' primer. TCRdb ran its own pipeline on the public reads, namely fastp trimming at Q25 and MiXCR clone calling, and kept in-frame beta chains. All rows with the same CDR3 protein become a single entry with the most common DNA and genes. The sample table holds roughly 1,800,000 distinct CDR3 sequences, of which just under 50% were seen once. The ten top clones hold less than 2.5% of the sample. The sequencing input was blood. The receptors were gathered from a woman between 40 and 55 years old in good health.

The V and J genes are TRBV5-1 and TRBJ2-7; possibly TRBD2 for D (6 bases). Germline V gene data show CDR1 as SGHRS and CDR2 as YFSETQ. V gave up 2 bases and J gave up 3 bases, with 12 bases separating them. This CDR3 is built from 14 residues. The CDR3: CASSLNGGNYEQYF. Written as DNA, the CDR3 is TGCGCCAGCAGCTTAAACGGGGGAAACTACGAGCAGTACTTC.

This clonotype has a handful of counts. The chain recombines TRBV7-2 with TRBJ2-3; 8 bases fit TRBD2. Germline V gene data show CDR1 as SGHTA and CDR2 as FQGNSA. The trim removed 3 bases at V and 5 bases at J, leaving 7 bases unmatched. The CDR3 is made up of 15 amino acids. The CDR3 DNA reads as TGTGCCAGCAGCTTGATCGGGGGGGCTAGAGATACGCAGTATTTT. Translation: CASSLIGGARDTQYF. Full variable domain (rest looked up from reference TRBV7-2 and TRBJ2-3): GAGVSQSPSNKVTEKGKDVELRCDPISGHTALYWYRQSLGQGLEFLIYFQGNSAPDKSGLPSDRFSAERTGGSVSTLTIQRTQQEDSAVYLCASSLIGGARDTQYFGPGTRLTVL.

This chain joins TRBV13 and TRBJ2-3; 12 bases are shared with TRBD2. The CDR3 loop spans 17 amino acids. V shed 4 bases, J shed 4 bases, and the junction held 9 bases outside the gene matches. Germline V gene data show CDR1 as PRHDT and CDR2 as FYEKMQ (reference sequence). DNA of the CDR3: TGTGCCAGCAGCTCCGAACTAGCGGGGGGCCCCCCAGATACGCAGTATTTT. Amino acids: CASSSELAGGPPDTQYF.

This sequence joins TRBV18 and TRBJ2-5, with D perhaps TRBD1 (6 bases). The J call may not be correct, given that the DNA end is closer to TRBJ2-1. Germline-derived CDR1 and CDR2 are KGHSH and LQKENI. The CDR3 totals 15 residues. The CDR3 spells CASSLATGTQETQFF. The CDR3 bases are TGTGCCAGCTCACTGGCCACCGGGACACAAGAGACCCAGTTCTTC.

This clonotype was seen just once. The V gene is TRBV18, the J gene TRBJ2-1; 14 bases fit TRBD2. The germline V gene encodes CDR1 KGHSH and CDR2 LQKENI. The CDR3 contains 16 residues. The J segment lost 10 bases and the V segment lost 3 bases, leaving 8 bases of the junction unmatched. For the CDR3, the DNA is TGTGCCAGCTCACCGACCGGGACTAGCGGGGGAAGGGAGCAGTTCTTC. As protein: CASSPTGTSGGREQFF. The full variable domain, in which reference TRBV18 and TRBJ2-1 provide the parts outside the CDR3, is NAGVMQNPRHLVRRRGQEARLRCSPMKGHSHVYWYRQLPEEGLKFMVYLQKENIIDESGMPKERFSAEFPKEGPSILRIQQVVRGDSAAYFCASSPTGTSGGREQFFGPGTRLTVL.

In DNA, the CDR3 is TGCGCCAGCAGCCAAGAAGGGGTGATAGATACGCAGTATTTT. This codes for CASSQEGVIDTQYF. The chain is built from TRBV4-3 and TRBJ2-3, with a weak D call TRBD1 (5 bases). V lost 0 bases to trimming and J lost 5 bases, with 9 bases between them. CDR1 LGHNA and CDR2 YSLEER come from the germline V gene. This CDR3 is 14 amino acids long.

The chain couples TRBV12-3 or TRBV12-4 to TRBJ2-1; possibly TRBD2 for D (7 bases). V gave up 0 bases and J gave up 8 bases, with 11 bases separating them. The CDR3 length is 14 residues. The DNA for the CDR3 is TGTGCCAGCAGTTTAGCGGGGGGGCAGGATGAGCAGTTCTTC. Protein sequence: CASSLAGGQDEQFF.

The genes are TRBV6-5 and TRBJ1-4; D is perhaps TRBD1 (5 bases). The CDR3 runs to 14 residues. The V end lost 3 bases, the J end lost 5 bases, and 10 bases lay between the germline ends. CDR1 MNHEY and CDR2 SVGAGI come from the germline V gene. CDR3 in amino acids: CASSYDRENEKLFF. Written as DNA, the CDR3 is TGTGCCAGCAGTTATGACAGAGAAAATGAAAAACTGTTTTTT.

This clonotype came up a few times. CDR3 sequence (DNA): TGTGCCAGCAGCGTAGTCCCAAACCCTCGGGGGGCTAATGAAAAACTGTTTTTT. This translates into CASSVVPNPRGANEKLFF. V and J are TRBV9 and TRBJ1-4, with a tentative D call TRBD1 (5 bases). The germline V gene encodes CDR1 SGDLS and CDR2 YYNGEE. The CDR3 spans 18 residues. V lost 0 bases to trimming and J lost 3 bases, with 18 bases between them.

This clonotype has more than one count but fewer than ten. This CDR3 reads CSAAAGARYNEQFF. The CDR3 DNA reads as TGCAGCGCAGCGGCGGGGGCCAGGTACAATGAGCAGTTCTTC. The chain has TRBV29-1 and TRBJ2-1; possible D gene TRBD2, 7 bases. V gave up 7 bases and J gave up 4 bases, with 17 bases separating them. The CDR3 extends over 14 amino acids. The germline V gene has CDR1 SQVTM and CDR2 ANQGSEA.

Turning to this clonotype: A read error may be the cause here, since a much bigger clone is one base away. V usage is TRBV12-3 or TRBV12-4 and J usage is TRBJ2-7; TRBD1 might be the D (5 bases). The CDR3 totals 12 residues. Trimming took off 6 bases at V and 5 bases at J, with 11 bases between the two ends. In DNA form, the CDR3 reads TGTGCCAGCAGAGTCCAGGGTCACGAGCAGTACTTC. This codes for CASRVQGHEQYF.

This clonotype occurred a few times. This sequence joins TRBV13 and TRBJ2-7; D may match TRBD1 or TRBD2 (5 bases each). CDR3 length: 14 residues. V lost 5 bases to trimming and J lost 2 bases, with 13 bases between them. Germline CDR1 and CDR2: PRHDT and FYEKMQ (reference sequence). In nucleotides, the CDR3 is TGTGCCAGCAGCCTGGGACGGTGGACCTACGAGCAGTACTTC. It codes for CASSLGRWTYEQYF. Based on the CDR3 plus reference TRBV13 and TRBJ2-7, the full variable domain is AAGVIQSPRHLIKEKRETATLKCYPIPRHDTVYWYQQGPGQDPQFLISFYEKMQSDKGSIPDRFSAQQFSDYHSELNMSSLELGDSALYFCASSLGRWTYEQYFGPGTRLTVT.

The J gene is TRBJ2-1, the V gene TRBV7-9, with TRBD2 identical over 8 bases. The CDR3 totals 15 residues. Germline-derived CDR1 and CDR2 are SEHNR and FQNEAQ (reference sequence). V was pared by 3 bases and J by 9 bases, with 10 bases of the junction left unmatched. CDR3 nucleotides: TGTGCCAGCAGCTTCCTGGCGGGGGGTTCAGGTGAGCAGTTCTTC. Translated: CASSFLAGGSGEQFF.

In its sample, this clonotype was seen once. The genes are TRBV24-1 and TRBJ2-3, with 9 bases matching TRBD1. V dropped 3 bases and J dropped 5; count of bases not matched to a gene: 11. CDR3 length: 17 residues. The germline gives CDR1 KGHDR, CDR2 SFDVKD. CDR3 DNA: TGTGCCACCAGTGATCCGCCCGGGACAGGGAACGGAGATACGCAGTATTTT. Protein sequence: CATSDPPGTGNGDTQYF.

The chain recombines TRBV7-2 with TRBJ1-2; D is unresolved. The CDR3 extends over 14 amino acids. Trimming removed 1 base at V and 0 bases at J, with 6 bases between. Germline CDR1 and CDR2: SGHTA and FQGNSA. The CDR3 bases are TGTGCCAGCAGCTTAGTGATAGCTAACTATGGCTACACCTTC. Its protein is CASSLVIANYGYTF.

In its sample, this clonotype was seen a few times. For the CDR3, the DNA is TGTGCTAGTGGTCCGGACAGGGGGACCTACAATGAGCAGTTCTTC. Protein sequence: CASGPDRGTYNEQFF. The chain employs TRBV12-5 and TRBJ2-1; 10 bases are shared with TRBD1. This CDR3 spans 15 amino acids. With 5 bases clipped from V and 2 bases from J, the junction kept 3 bases outside the gene matches. CDR1 and CDR2 from the germline V gene are LGHNT and FRNRAP. Full variable domain (remainder filled in from reference TRBV12-5 and TRBJ2-1): DARVTQTPRHKVTEMGQEVTMRCQPILGHNTVFWYRQTMMQGLELLAYFRNRAPLDDSGMPKDRFSAEMPDATLATLKIQPSEPRDSAVYFCASGPDRGTYNEQFFGPGTRLTVL.

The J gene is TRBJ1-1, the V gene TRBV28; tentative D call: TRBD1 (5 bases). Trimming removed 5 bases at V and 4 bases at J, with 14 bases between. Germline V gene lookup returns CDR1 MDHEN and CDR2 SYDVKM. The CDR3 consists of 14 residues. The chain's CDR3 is CASSVFSGATEAFF. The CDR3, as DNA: TGTGCCAGCAGTGTATTCTCCGGGGCCACTGAAGCTTTCTTT. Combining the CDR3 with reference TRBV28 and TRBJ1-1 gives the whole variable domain DVKVTQSSRYLVKRTGEKVFLECVQDMDHENMFWYRQDPGLGLRLIYFSYDVKMKEKGDIPEGYSVSREKKERFSLILESASTNQTSMYLCASSVFSGATEAFFGQGTRLTVV.

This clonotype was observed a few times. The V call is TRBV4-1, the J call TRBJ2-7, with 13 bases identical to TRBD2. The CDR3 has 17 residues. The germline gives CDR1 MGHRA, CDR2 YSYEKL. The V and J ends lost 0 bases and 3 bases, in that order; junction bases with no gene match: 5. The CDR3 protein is CASSQDWGLAGFYEQYF. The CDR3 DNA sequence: TGCGCCAGCAGCCAAGACTGGGGACTAGCGGGGTTCTACGAGCAGTACTTC.

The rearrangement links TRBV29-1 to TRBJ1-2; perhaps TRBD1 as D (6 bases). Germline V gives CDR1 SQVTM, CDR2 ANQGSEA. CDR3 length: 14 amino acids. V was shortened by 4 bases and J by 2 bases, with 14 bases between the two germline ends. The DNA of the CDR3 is TGCAGCGTTGCGGGGACAAGGGGAAACTATGGCTACACCTTC. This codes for CSVAGTRGNYGYTF. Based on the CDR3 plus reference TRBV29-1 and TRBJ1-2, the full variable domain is SAVISQKPSRDICQRGTSLTIQCQVDSQVTMMFWYRQQPGQSLTLIATANQGSEATYESGFVIDKFPISRPNLTFSTLTVSNMSPEDSSIYLCSVAGTRGNYGYTFGSGTRLTVV.

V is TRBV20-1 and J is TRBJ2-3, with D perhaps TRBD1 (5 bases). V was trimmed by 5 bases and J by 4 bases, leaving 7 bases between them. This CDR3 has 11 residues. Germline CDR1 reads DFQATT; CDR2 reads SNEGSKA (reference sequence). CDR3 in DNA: TGCAGTGCTCCCAGGGCAGATACGCAGTATTTT. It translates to CSAPRADTQYF.